A selection of T cell receptor beta chains follows, all from one sample in a study of T cells after yellow fever vaccination. TCRdb analysed the 5' RACE reads with MiXCR anew, one entry per CDR3 protein. The sample carries 300,000 to 400,000 distinct CDR3 sequences, approximately 12% recorded once. This specimen was CD4+ T cells sorted from PBMCs, taken 15 days after the yellow fever booster vaccination. Receptor source: a man between 18 and 35 years old who received the YFV17D yellow fever vaccine. The CDR3 runs from the conserved cysteine through the conserved F or W. A D gene is named only where the DNA matches it firmly. Not every row has a clone size; where given, it reads once, few, many or a size class.

D,V,J,size,length,CDR3,DNA
-,TRBV14,TRBJ1-3,few,13,CASSQAGRNTIYF,TGTGCCAGCAGCCAAGCGGGAAGGAACACCATATATTTT
TRBD1,TRBV2,TRBJ1-4,few,15,CASRAQGATNEKLFF,TGTGCCAGCAGAGCACAGGGGGCAACTAATGAAAAACTGTTTTTT
-,TRBV7-9,TRBJ1-4,many,14,CASSLNRDNEKLFF,TGTGCCAGCAGCTTGAACAGGGATAATGAAAAACTGTTTTTT
-,TRBV5-1,TRBJ2-7,few,15,CASSLSPPPGYEQYF,TGCGCCAGCAGCTTGTCCCCCCCACCGGGGTACGAGCAGTACTTC
TRBD1,TRBV5-1,TRBJ2-1,many,18,CASRTGTGVLRRLNEQFF,TGCGCCAGCAGGACCGGGACAGGGGTTCTCAGACGACTCAATGAGCAGTTCTTC
-,TRBV14,TRBJ2-1,-,14,CASSQVSGYNEQFF,TGTGCCAGCAGCCAAGTGTCTGGGTACAATGAGCAGTTCTTC
-,TRBV7-9,TRBJ1-2,-,15,CASSSNVGIGYGYTF,TGTGCCAGCAGCTCCAATGTGGGGATTGGCTATGGCTACACCTTC
-,TRBV29-1,TRBJ1-2,-,13,CSAGAGAGYGYTF,TGCAGCGCTGGGGCAGGGGCCGGGTATGGCTACACCTTC
-,TRBV5-1,TRBJ2-3,few,15,CASSLWQGRTDTQYF,TGCGCCAGCAGCTTATGGCAGGGTCGCACAGATACGCAGTATTTT
-,TRBV5-5,TRBJ1-2,-,13,CASSLELVYGYTF,TGTGCCAGCAGCTTGGAGTTGGTCTATGGCTACACCTTC
-,TRBV5-1,TRBJ2-3,few,17,CASSSTASGASTDTQYF,TGCGCCAGCAGCTCTACCGCGTCAGGGGCCAGCACAGATACGCAGTATTTT
-,TRBV7-8,TRBJ1-2,few,14,CASSLLLHNYGYTF,TGTGCCAGCAGCTTATTACTTCACAACTATGGCTACACCTTC
-,TRBV27,TRBJ1-5,few,14,CASSPRLSNQPQHF,TGTGCCAGCAGTCCGAGACTTAGCAATCAGCCCCAGCATTTT
TRBD1,TRBV20-1,TRBJ2-1,few,15,CSARERQGAYNEQFF,TGCAGTGCTAGGGAAAGACAGGGGGCCTACAATGAGCAGTTCTTC